Listed here are 17 T cell receptor beta chains from one sample, sequenced in a study of early T cells in non-severe SARS-CoV-2 infection. TCRdb reprocessed the 5' RACE reads via MiXCR and lists one record per CDR3 protein. The data show tens of thousands of distinct CDR3 sequences, with 18% seen just once and almost 9% held by the top ten. The input for sequencing was whole blood, taken at baseline. The receptor source for this set is an adult who was a healthcare worker with PCR-confirmed SARS-CoV-2 infection or an uninfected control (not recorded which).

Comments on this clonotype: It may be a read error: a sequence one base away is much more abundant. The J gene is TRBJ2-3, the V gene TRBV10-3, with a weak D call TRBD1 (6 bases). Deletions cut 4 bases from V and 2 bases from J, with 10 bases between. From germline, CDR1 is ENHRY and CDR2 SYGVKD. The CDR3 length is 14 residues. For the CDR3, the DNA is TGTGCCATCAGTGCGGACAGAGACACAGATACGCAGTATTTT. Its protein is CAISADRDTDTQYF.

The V and J genes are TRBV5-1 and TRBJ2-1, with D perhaps TRBD2 (6 bases). The ends were cut back, 4 bases at V and 8 bases at J, with 16 bases in the middle. The CDR3 has 14 residues. Looked up from germline, CDR1 is SGHRS and CDR2 is YFSETQ. CDR3 protein: CASSRPEWGDEQFF. CDR3 DNA sequence: TGCGCCAGCAGCCGGCCCGAATGGGGGGATGAGCAGTTCTTC. Looking up the rest from reference TRBV5-1 and TRBJ2-1 gives the full variable domain: KAGVTQTPRYLIKTRGQQVTLSCSPISGHRSVSWYQQTPGQGLQFLFEYFSETQRNKGNFPGRFSGRQFSNSRSEMNVSTLELGDSALYLCASSRPEWGDEQFFGPGTRLTVL.

This clonotype came up a few times. The chain is built from TRBV15 and TRBJ1-2, with TRBD1 matching 8 bases. Germline V lookup: CDR1 LNHNV, CDR2 YYDKDF (reference sequence). V lost 9 bases and J lost 8; bases outside the gene matches: 14. The CDR3 consists of 14 residues. CDR3 bases: TGTGCCACGCAACCTCGGACAGGGAGGGACGGCTACACCTTC. Protein: CATQPRTGRDGYTF.

This clonotype was found a few times. One junction end disagrees with the germline gene, perhaps due to a read error. V usage is TRBV7-9 and J usage is TRBJ1-6, with 7 bases fitting TRBD1. The CDR3 loop spans 15 amino acids. Germline CDR1 and CDR2: SEHNR and FQNEAQ (reference sequence). The CDR3 loop is CASSIGTVGNSSLHF. CDR3 bases: TGTGCCAGCAGCATCGGGACAGTAGGAAATTCATCCCTCCACTTT. Based on the CDR3 plus reference TRBV7-9 and TRBJ1-6, the full variable domain is DTGVSQNPRHKITKRGQNVTFRCDPISEHNRLYWYRQTLGQGPEFLTYFQNEAQLEKSRLLSDRFSAERPKGSFSTLEIQRTEQGDSAMYLCASSIGTVGNSSLHFGNGTRLTVT.

This chain uses TRBV5-4 with TRBJ2-1; D gene ambiguous. The V end was cut by 1 base, the J end by 3 bases, with 11 bases between. CDR3 length: 15 residues. CDR1 SGHNT and CDR2 YYREEE come from the germline V gene (reference sequence). The DNA of the CDR3 is TGTGCCAGCAGCTTGAATTTAGCCTTCTACAATGAGCAGTTCTTC. This translates into CASSLNLAFYNEQFF. The whole variable domain, filled in from reference TRBV5-4 and TRBJ2-1, reads ETGVTQSPTHLIKTRGQQVTLRCSSQSGHNTVSWYQQALGQGPQFIFQYYREEENGRGNFPPRFSGLQFPNYSSELNVNALELDDSALYLCASSLNLAFYNEQFFGPGTRLTVL.

The chain carries TRBV5-1 and TRBJ2-3; no reliable D call. The CDR3 is 18 amino acids. Germline V gene sequence: CDR1 SGHRS, CDR2 YFSETQ. V lost 0 bases and J 1 base, leaving 18 bases between the germline ends. The chain's CDR3 is CASSLVAAALRGTDTQYF. In nucleotides, the CDR3 is TGCGCCAGCAGCTTGGTGGCCGCCGCACTGCGTGGCACAGATACGCAGTATTTT.

V gene TRBV7-8 combines with J gene TRBJ2-1, with TRBD2 identical over 13 bases. Looked up from germline, CDR1 is SGHVS and CDR2 is FQNEAQ. J gave up 6 bases and V 5 bases, and 4 bases lay outside the gene matches. The CDR3 sequence is 15 residues long. This CDR3 reads CASSVGLAGANEQFF. The CDR3, as DNA: TGTGCCAGCAGCGTAGGACTAGCGGGAGCCAATGAGCAGTTCTTC.

This clonotype came up a few times. The gene calls are TRBV21-1 and TRBJ2-3; the DNA was not used to check the table's D call, TRBD2. TRBV21-1 is classified as a pseudogene. This CDR3 region has 18 residues. CDR3 protein: CASSKWWPSGRGRGTQYF. The CDR3 nucleotides are TGTGCCAGCAGCAAATGGTGGCCTAGCGGGAGGGGAAGGGGTACGCAGTATTTT.

The CDR3 sequence: CAISEAVKNIQYF. In DNA form, the CDR3 reads TGTGCCATCAGTGAAGCGGTCAAAAACATTCAGTACTTC. The V gene is TRBV10-3, the J gene TRBJ2-4; D perhaps matches TRBD2 (5 bases). This CDR3 has 13 amino acids. Germline V gives CDR1 ENHRY, CDR2 SYGVKD. Between the trimmed V and J ends, which lost 3 bases and 3 bases, there was a span of 6 bases.

This clonotype was found a few times. The V call is TRBV18, the J call TRBJ1-5, with 11 bases lining up with TRBD1. Germline V CDR1 and CDR2: KGHSH, LQKENI. J gave up 0 bases and V 3 bases, and 7 bases lay outside the gene matches. The CDR3 has 18 amino acids. The CDR3 spells CASSPRTGGSYSNQPQHF. The CDR3 nucleotides are TGTGCCAGCTCACCTCGGACAGGGGGCTCCTATAGCAATCAGCCCCAGCATTTT.

The table lists this clonotype with a few counts. J is TRBJ2-3 and V is TRBV29-1; D is ambiguous. This CDR3 is 12 amino acids long. Trimming cost V 1 base and J 4 bases, with 6 bases left between them. Germline V CDR1 and CDR2: SQVTM, ANQGSEA. The CDR3 coding sequence is TGCAGCGTTGAAGTATTGGCAGATACGCAGTATTTT. Its translation is CSVEVLADTQYF.

This clonotype was observed a handful of times. The V call is TRBV3-1, the J call TRBJ2-1; maybe TRBD1 (5 bases). The germline V and J ends were trimmed by 4 bases and 0 bases, with 10 bases remaining between them. This CDR3 region has 15 residues. Germline V gene data show CDR1 as LGHDT and CDR2 as YNNKEL (reference sequence). In nucleotides, the CDR3 is TGTGCCAGCAGCCGGGGCGCGAGCTCCTACAATGAGCAGTTCTTC. This encodes CASSRGASSYNEQFF.

In its sample, this clonotype was seen a few times. The chain couples TRBV5-4 to TRBJ2-3, with 9 bases that match TRBD1. V was clipped by 4 bases and J by 5 bases; unmatched bases: 8. In germline, CDR1 is SGHNT, CDR2 YYREEE (reference sequence). This CDR3 comprises 15 residues. CDR3 nucleotide sequence: TGTGCCAGCAGCAGACAGGGGGTAGGTGAAGATACGCAGTATTTT. Residues: CASSRQGVGEDTQYF.

The chain is built from TRBV29-1 and TRBJ1-1; unclear D gene. Trimming removed 7 bases from V and 5 bases from J, with 14 bases in between. The CDR3 has 12 residues. CDR1 is SQVTM and CDR2 is ANQGSEA in the germline V gene. The CDR3 nucleotides read TGCAGCGCTTCCGGTCAGTATACTGAAGCTTTCTTT. It encodes CSASGQYTEAFF.

This clonotype was detected only a few times. The chain links TRBV28 to TRBJ1-4, with D perhaps matching TRBD1 (5 bases). The CDR3 consists of 14 residues. Deletions cut 6 bases from V and 6 bases from J, with 14 bases between. Germline assignment: CDR1 MDHEN and CDR2 SYDVKM. Here the CDR3 DNA reads TGTGCCAGCAGCGTCGCGGGGCGGGATGAAAAACTGTTTTTT. Translation gives CASSVAGRDEKLFF.

The sample holds a few counts of this clonotype. Its ends do not fully match the called genes, so a read error is possible. The chain links TRBV10-3 to TRBJ2-7; no clear D. This CDR3 is built from 12 residues. Germline V gene lookup returns CDR1 ENHRY and CDR2 SYGVKD. The DNA of the CDR3 is TGTGCCATCAGCGGAGCCTCCAACGAGCAGTACTTC. It specifies CAISGASNEQYF.

This clonotype turned up a few times. The V gene is TRBV19, the J gene TRBJ2-7; 8 bases agree with TRBD1. V gave up 4 bases and J gave up 9 bases; unmatched junction bases: 14. Germline-derived CDR1 and CDR2 are LNHDA and SQIVND (reference sequence). The CDR3 length is 15 residues. Here the CDR3 reads CASSSDRGPKVGQYF. The CDR3 DNA follows: TGTGCCAGTAGTAGCGACAGGGGACCAAAAGTGGGGCAGTACTTC.